A few counts support the clone carrying this TCR beta chain. What it binds is not known. The entry originates in a study of cytomegalovirus exposure and HLA in healthy donors. Whole-study context: Around 200 million T cells yielded 100 million or so unique TCR beta sequences, as an earlier analysis found. Study outcomes and limitations: In vitro checks showed that three CMV-associated chains really do target CMV antigens.

The CDR3 totals 14 residues. CDR1 LNHDA and CDR2 SQIVND come from the germline V gene (reference sequence). V gave up 5 bases and J gave up 7 bases; unmatched junction bases: 6. This PCR relied on a set of 60 Vbeta primers and 13 Jbeta primers. Sequencing used immunoSEQ multiplex PCR; TCRdb keeps in-frame clones, though not all of them. The repertoire holds some 130,000 clones, with approximately 80% as singletons. The sequence was collected from a male donor in good health and CMV-seropositive. The material sequenced was PBMCs. The V call is TRBV19, the J call TRBJ2-2; TRBD1 matches at 8 bases. The CDR3 reads CASSPGQGGGELFF. In DNA, the CDR3 is TGTGCCAGTAGTCCTGGACAGGGTGGCGGGGAGCTGTTTTTT.